This TCR beta chain comes out of a study of regulatory T cells in long-lasting Graves disease. The time point here: newly diagnosed GD, antithyroid drugs for less than 3 months. Following extraction of RNA from PBMCs, that RNA was used to make the TCR library. The authors built TCR beta libraries using iRepertoire HTBI primers and Arm-PCR of CDR3 regions. TCRdb processed the multiplex PCR reads anew with MiXCR; each CDR3 protein has one entry. The data contain hundreds of thousands of distinct CDR3 sequences, about 13% of them singletons. This clonotype appeared many times. Germline-derived CDR1 and CDR2 are SGHRS and YFSETQ. This CDR3 is built from 14 residues. Trimming removed 4 bases from V and 4 bases from J, with 11 bases in between. This sample was shared with a second study, whose subject was T cells in Graves' hyperthyroidism and ophthalmopathy.

The chain is built from TRBV5-1 and TRBJ2-2; D call uncertain. This receptor was obtained from a man aged 25 to 40 with Graves disease. Sequences were derived from peripheral blood mononuclear cells (PBMCs), sampled at new diagnosis, from a patient treated with antithyroid drugs. The CDR3 DNA reads as TGCGCCAGCAGCGTGGAACGTCTCACCGGGGAGCTGTTTTTT. Residues: CASSVERLTGELFF.